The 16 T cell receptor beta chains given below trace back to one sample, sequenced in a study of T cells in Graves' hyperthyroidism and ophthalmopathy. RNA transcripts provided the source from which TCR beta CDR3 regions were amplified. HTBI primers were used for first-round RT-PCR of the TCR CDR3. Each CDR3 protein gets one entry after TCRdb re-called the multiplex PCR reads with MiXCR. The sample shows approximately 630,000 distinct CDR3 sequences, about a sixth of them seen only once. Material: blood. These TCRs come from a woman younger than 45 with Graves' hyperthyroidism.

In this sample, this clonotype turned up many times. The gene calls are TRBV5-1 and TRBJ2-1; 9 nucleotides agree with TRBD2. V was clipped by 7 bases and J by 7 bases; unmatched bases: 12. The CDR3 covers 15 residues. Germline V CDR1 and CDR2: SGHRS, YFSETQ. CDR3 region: CASVFFSGSGNEQFF. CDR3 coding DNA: TGCGCCAGCGTCTTCTTTAGCGGGAGTGGGAATGAGCAGTTCTTC. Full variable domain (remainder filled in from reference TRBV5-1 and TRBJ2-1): KAGVTQTPRYLIKTRGQQVTLSCSPISGHRSVSWYQQTPGQGLQFLFEYFSETQRNKGNFPGRFSGRQFSNSRSEMNVSTLELGDSALYLCASVFFSGSGNEQFFGPGTRLTVL.

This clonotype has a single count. The CDR3 region has the DNA TGTGCCTGGAGTGTATGGGGAAAGGGGTATAGCAATCAGCCCCAGCATTTT. Its protein is CAWSVWGKGYSNQPQHF. V and J are TRBV30 and TRBJ1-5; possibly TRBD1 for D (5 bases). V was trimmed by 0 bases and J by 0 bases, leaving 15 bases between them. Germline-derived CDR1 and CDR2 are GTSNPN and SVGIG (reference sequence). The CDR3 totals 17 residues. Full variable domain (remainder filled in from reference TRBV30 and TRBJ1-5): SQTIHQWPATLVQPVGSPLSLECTVEGTSNPNLYWYRQAAGRGLQLLFYSVGIGQISSEVPQNLSASRPQDRQFILSSKKLLLSDSGFYLCAWSVWGKGYSNQPQHFGDGTRLSIL.

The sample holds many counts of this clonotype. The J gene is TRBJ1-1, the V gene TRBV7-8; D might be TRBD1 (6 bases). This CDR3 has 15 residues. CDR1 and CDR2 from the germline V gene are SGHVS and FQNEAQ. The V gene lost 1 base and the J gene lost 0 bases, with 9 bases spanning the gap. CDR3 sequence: CASSLVGQMNTEAFF. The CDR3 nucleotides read TGTGCCAGCAGCTTAGTTGGACAGATGAACACTGAAGCTTTCTTT.

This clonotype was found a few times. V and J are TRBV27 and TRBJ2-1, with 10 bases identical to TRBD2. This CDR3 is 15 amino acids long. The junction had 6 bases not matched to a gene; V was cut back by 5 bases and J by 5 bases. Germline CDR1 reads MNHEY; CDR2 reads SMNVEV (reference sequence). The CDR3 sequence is CASSPQLAGNNEQFF. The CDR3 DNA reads TGTGCCAGCAGTCCCCAACTAGCGGGAAACAATGAGCAGTTCTTC.

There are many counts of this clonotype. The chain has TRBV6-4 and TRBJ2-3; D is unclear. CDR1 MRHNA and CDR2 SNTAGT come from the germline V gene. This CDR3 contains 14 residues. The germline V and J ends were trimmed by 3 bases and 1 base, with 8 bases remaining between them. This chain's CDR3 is CASSEALGTDTQYF. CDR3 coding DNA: TGTGCCAGCAGTGAAGCGTTAGGCACAGATACGCAGTATTTT.

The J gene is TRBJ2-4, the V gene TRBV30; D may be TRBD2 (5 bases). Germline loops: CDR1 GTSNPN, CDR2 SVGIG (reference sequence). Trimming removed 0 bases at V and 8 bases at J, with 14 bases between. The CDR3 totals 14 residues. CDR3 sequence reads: CAWSVSRGGDIQYF. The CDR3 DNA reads TGTGCCTGGAGTGTTAGCCGGGGTGGAGACATTCAGTACTTC.

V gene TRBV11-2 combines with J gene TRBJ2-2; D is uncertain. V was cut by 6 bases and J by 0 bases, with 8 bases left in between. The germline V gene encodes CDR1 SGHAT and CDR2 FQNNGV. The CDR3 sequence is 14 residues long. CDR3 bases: TGTGCCAGCAGGAGATACACGAACACCGGGGAGCTGTTTTTT. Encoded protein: CASRRYTNTGELFF. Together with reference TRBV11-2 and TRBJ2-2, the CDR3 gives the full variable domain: EAGVAQSPRYKIIEKRQSVAFWCNPISGHATLYWYQQILGQGPKLLIQFQNNGVVDDSQLPKDRFSAERLKGVDSTLKIQPAKLEDSAVYLCASRRYTNTGELFFGEGSRLTVL.

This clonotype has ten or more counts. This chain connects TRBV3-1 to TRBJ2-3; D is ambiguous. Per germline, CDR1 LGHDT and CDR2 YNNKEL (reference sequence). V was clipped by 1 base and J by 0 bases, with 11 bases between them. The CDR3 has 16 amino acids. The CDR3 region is CASSQGYGLSTDTQYF. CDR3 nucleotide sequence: TGTGCCAGCAGCCAAGGCTACGGTCTTAGCACAGATACGCAGTATTTT.

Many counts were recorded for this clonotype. The CDR3 nucleotides read TGTGCCAGCAGCCAAAGGGGTCCGGCCGCGGAAGAGACCCAGTACTTC. This sequence encodes CASSQRGPAAEETQYF. The chain recombines TRBV3-1 with TRBJ2-5; maybe TRBD1 (5 bases). V gave up 2 bases and J gave up 3 bases, with 16 bases separating them. The CDR3 runs to 16 residues. CDR1 is LGHDT, CDR2 YNNKEL, per germline (reference sequence).

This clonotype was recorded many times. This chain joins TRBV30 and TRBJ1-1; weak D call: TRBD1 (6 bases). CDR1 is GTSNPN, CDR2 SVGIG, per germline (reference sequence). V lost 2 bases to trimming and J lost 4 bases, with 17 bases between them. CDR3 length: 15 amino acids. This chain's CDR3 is CAWSRIDRSFTEAFF. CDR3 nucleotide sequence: TGTGCCTGGAGTAGAATAGACAGGAGTTTCACTGAAGCTTTCTTT.

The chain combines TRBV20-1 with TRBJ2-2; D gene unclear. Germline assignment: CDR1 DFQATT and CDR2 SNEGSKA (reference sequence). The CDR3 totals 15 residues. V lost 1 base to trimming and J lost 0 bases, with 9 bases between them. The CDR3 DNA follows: TGCAGTGCTAGAGGTACTACCGCGAACACCGGGGAGCTGTTTTTT. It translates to CSARGTTANTGELFF.

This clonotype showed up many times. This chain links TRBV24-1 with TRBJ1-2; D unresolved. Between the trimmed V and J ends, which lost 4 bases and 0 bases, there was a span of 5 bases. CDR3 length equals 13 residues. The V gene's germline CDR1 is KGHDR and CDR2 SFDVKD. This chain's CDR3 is CATSDKTNYGYTF. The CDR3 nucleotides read TGTGCCACCAGTGACAAGACTAACTATGGCTACACCTTC.

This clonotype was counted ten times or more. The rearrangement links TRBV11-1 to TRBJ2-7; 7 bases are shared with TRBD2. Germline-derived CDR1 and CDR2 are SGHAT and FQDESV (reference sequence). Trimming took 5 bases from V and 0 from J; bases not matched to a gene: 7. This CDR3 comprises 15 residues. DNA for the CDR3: TGTGCCAGCAGCGCCTTCGGCGGGAGCTCCTACGAGCAGTACTTC. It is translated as CASSAFGGSSYEQYF.

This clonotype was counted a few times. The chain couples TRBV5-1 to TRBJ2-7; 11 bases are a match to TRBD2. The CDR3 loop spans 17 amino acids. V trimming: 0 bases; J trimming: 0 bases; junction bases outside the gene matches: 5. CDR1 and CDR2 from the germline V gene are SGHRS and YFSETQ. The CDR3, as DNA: TGCGCCAGCAGCTTGGCCGGGCTAGCGGGAGGCTCCTACGAGCAGTACTTC. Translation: CASSLAGLAGGSYEQYF.

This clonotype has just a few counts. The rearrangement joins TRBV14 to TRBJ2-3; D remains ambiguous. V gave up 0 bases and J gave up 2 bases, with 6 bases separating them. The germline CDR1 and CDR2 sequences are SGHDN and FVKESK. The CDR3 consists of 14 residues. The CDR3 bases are TGTGCCAGCAGCCAAGACTACCCCACAGATACGCAGTATTTT. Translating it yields CASSQDYPTDTQYF.

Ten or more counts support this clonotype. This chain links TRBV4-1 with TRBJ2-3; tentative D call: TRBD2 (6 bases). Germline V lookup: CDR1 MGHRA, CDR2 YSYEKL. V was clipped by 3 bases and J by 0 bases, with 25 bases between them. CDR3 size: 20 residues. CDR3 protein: CASSQRNGRGVGTSTDTQYF. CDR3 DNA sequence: TGCGCCAGCAGCCAGAGGAACGGACGCGGGGTAGGGACTAGCACAGATACGCAGTATTTT.